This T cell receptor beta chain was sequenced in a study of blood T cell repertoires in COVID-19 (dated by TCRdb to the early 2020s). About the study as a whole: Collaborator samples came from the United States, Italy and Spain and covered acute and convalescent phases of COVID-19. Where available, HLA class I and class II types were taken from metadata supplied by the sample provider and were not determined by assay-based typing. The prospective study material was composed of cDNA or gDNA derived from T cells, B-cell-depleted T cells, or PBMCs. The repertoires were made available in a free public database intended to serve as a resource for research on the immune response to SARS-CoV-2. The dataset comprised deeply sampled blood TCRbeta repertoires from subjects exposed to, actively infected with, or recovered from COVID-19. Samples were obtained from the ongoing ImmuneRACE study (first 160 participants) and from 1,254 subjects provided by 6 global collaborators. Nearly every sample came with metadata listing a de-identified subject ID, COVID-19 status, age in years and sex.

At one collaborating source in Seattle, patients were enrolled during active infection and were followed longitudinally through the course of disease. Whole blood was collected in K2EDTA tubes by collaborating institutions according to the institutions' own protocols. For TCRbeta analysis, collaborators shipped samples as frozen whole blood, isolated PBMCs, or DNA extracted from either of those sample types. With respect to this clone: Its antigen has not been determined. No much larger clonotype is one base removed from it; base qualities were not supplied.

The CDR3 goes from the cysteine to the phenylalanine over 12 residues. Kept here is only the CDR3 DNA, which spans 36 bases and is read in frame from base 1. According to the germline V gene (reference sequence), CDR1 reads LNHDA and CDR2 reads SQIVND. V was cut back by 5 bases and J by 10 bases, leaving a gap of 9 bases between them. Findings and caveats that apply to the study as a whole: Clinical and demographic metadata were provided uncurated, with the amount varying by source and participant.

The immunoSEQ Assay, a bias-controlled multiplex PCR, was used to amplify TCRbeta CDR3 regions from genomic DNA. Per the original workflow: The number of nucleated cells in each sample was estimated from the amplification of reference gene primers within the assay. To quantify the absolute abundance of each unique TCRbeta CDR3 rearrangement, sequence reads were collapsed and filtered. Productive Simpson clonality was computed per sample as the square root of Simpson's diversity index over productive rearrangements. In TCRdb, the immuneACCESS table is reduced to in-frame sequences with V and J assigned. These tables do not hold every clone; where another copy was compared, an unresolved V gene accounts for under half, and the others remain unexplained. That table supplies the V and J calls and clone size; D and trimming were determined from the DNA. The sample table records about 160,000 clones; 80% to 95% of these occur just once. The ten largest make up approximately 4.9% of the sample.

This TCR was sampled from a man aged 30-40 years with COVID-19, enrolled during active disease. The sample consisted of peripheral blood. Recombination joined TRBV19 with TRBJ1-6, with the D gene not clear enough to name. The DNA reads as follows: TGTGCCAGTAGTTACCATGGCTCACCCCTCCACTTT. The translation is CASSYHGSPLHF.